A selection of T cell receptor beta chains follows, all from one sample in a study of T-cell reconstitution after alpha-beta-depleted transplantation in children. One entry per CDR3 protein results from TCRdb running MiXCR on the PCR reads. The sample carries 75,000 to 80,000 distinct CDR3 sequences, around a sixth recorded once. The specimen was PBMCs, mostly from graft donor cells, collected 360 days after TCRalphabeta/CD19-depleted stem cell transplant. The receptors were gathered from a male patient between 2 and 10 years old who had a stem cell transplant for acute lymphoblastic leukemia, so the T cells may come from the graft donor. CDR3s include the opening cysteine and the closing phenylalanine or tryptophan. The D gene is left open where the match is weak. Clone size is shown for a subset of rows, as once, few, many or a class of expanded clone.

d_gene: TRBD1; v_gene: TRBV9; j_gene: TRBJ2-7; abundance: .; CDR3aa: CASSVGQGLEQYF; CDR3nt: TGTGCCAGCAGCGTAGGACAGGGGTTGGAGCAGTACTTC
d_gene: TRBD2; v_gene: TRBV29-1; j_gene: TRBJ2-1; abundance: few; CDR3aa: CSVEDRGLAGGPYNEQFF; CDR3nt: TGCAGCGTTGAAGACCGGGGACTAGCGGGGGGCCCTTACAATGAGCAGTTCTTC
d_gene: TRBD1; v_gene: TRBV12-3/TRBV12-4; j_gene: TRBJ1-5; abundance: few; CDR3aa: CASSVHRDRGNQPQHF; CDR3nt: TGTGCCAGCAGTGTTCACCGGGACAGGGGCAATCAGCCCCAGCATTTT
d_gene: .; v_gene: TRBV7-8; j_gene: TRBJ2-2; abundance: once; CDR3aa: CASRPGRRTGGTPGSCFF; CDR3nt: .
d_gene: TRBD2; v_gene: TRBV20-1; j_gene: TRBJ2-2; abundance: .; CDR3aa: CSARAGLAGVLGANTGELFF; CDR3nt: TGCAGTGCTAGGGCGGGACTAGCGGGAGTTCTAGGGGCGAACACCGGGGAGCTGTTTTTT
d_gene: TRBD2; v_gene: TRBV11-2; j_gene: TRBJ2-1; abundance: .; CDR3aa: CASSLDSGGSSYNEQFF; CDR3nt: TGTGCCAGCAGCTTAGACAGCGGGGGAAGCTCCTACAATGAGCAGTTCTTC
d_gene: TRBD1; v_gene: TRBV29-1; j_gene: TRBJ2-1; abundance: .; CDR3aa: CSARQGNEQFF; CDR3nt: TGCAGCGCCCGACAGGGCAATGAGCAGTTCTTC
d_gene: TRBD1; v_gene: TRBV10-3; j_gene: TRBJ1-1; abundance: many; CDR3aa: CAISADRGMNTEAFF; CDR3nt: TGTGCCATCAGCGCAGACAGGGGCATGAACACTGAAGCTTTCTTT
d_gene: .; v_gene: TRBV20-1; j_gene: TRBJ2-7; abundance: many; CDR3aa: CSARRPTGYYEQYF; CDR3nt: TGCAGTGCTAGAAGGCCCACTGGATACTACGAGCAGTACTTC
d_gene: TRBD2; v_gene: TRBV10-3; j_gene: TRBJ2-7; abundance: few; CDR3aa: CAISERLAGGEQYF; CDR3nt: TGTGCCATCAGTGAGAGGCTAGCGGGAGGCGAGCAGTACTTC
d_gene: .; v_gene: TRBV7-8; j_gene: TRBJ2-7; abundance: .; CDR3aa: CASSLRGYEQYF; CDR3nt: TGTGCCAGCAGCTTAAGAGGGTACGAGCAGTACTTC
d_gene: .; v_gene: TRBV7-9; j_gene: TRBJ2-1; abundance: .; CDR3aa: CASSPRAPGSSYNEQFF; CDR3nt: TGTGCCAGCAGCCCAAGAGCCCCCGGGAGCTCCTACAATGAGCAGTTCTTC
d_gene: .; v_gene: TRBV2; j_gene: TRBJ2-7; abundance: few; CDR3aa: CASRLPGAKTYEQYF; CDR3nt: TGTGCCAGCAGGCTCCCAGGGGCCAAAACCTACGAGCAGTACTTC
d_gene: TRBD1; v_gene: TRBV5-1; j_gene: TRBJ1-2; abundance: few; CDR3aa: CASSWGQVSYGYTF; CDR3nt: TGCGCCAGCAGCTGGGGACAGGTGTCCTATGGCTACACCTTC
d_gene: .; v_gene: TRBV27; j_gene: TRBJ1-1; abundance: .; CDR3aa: CASSLVSMNTEAFF; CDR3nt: TGTGCCAGCAGTTTGGTCAGCATGAACACTGAAGCTTTCTTT
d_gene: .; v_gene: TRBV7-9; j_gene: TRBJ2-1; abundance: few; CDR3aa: CASSSLAPRRDNEQFF; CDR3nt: TGTGCCAGCAGCTCCCTAGCGCCCCGCCGGGACAATGAGCAGTTCTTC
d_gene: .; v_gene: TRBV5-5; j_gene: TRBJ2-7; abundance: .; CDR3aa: CASSRGRASYEQYF; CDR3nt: TGTGCCAGCAGCAGGGGACGGGCCTCCTACGAGCAGTACTTC
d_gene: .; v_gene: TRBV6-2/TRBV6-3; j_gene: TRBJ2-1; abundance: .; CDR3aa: CASSFSGGRELEQFF; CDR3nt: TGTGCCAGCAGTTTTTCCGGAGGACGGGAACTTGAGCAGTTCTTC